These 23 T cell receptor beta chains were sequenced from one sample in a study of T-cell memory formation after mild COVID-19. A single record per CDR3 protein comes from TCRdb applying MiXCR to the 5' RACE reads. This sample has around 320,000 distinct CDR3 sequences, with just under 20% found just once. The source material was PBMCs or a T cell subset sorted from them (not recorded which). The receptors were gathered from a man aged 18 to 30 who had mild COVID-19 (a few samples of this study predate the infection). Cell type and time point are not known.

In this sample, this clonotype turned up many times. J is TRBJ1-1 and V is TRBV28, with 11 bases fitting TRBD1. This CDR3 region has 17 residues. The trim removed 8 bases at V and 5 bases at J, leaving 16 bases unmatched. CDR1 is MDHEN and CDR2 is SYDVKM in the germline V gene. The CDR3 protein is CASRVTGTGGLSTEAFF. In nucleotides, the CDR3 is TGTGCCAGCCGAGTTACCGGGACAGGGGGACTTTCAACTGAAGCTTTCTTT.

At least ten counts were recorded for this clonotype. The chain joins TRBV10-2 to TRBJ2-3; 15 bases are a match to TRBD2. Germline lookup yields CDR1 WSHSY and CDR2 SAAADI. The CDR3 sequence is 16 residues long. V lost 3 bases to trimming and J lost 9 bases; unmatched junction nucleotides: 7. The CDR3 region is CASSESAGLAGGTQYF. The CDR3, as DNA: TGCGCCAGCAGTGAAAGTGCTGGACTAGCGGGGGGGACGCAGTATTTT.

This sequence joins TRBV20-1 and TRBJ2-3; no definite D call. V was trimmed by 0 bases and J by 6 bases, leaving 4 bases between them. Germline loops: CDR1 DFQATT, CDR2 SNEGSKA (reference sequence). The CDR3 contains 11 residues. The CDR3 DNA sequence: TGCAGTGCTAGAGACCGGGATACGCAGTATTTT. The encoded protein is CSARDRDTQYF.

This clonotype was counted between two and nine times. This chain uses TRBV3-1 with TRBJ2-1, with D tentatively TRBD1 or TRBD2 (6 bases each). Looked up from germline, CDR1 is LGHDT and CDR2 is YNNKEL (reference sequence). The length of the CDR3 is 15 residues. Trimming removed 1 base from V and 4 bases from J, with 11 bases in between. CDR3 protein: CASSQAAGQYNEQFF. CDR3 coding DNA: TGTGCCAGCAGCCAAGCGGCGGGACAATACAATGAGCAGTTCTTC.

Only a few counts were recorded for this clonotype. The chain has TRBV6-5 and TRBJ1-6; D possibly corresponds to TRBD1 (5 bases). The CDR3 is 14 residues long. CDR1 is MNHEY, CDR2 SVGAGI, per germline. The V end was cut by 2 bases, the J end by 9 bases, with 11 bases between. The chain's CDR3 is CASSYRGRVSPLHF. DNA for the CDR3: TGTGCCAGCAGTTACAGGGGCCGGGTTTCACCCCTCCACTTT.

This clonotype was picked up a small number of times. The CDR3 nucleotides read TGCAGTGCTAGTAGGGGGGATAGCAATCAGCCCCAGCATTTT. The encoded protein is CSASRGDSNQPQHF. V is TRBV20-1 and J is TRBJ1-5, with a possible D match to TRBD1 (6 bases). CDR3 length: 14 amino acids. The germline V and J ends were trimmed by 3 bases and 0 bases, with 9 bases remaining between them. Germline CDR1 is DFQATT and CDR2 is SNEGSKA (reference sequence).

The chain has TRBV6-7 and TRBJ2-7, with D perhaps TRBD1 or TRBD2 (5 bases each). TRBV6-7 is marked as an open reading frame, function uncertain. The CDR3 runs 15 residues. The ends were cut back, 5 bases at V and 5 bases at J, with 19 bases in the middle. CDR3 sequence: CASSPLGVRRDEQYV. In nucleotides, the CDR3 is TGTGCCAGCAGTCCCTTGGGGGTGCGGCGGGACGAGCAGTACGTC.

This clonotype was counted between two and nine times. CDR3 bases: TGTGCCAGCAGCCCGTCGATTACAGGGGGGGAGACCCAGTACTTC. Translating gives CASSPSITGGETQYF. The V and J genes are TRBV12-3 or TRBV12-4 and TRBJ2-5; 8 nucleotides agree with TRBD1. Trimming removed 6 bases from V and 5 bases from J; junction bases left unmatched: 11. This CDR3 has 15 residues.

The chain is built from TRBV15 and TRBJ2-2; D not resolved. Germline CDR1 and CDR2: LNHNV and YYDKDF (reference sequence). This CDR3 is built from 13 residues. Trimming removed 0 bases at V and 3 bases at J, with 2 bases between. CDR3 sequence (DNA): TGTGCCACCAGCAGAGATTACACCGGGGAGCTGTTTTTT. It specifies CATSRDYTGELFF.

This clonotype has a handful of counts. V gene TRBV11-2 combines with J gene TRBJ1-1, with 7 positions matching TRBD1. CDR1 is SGHAT, CDR2 FQNNGV, per germline. J gave up 0 bases and V 4 bases, and 8 bases lay outside the gene matches. This CDR3 spans 16 amino acids. The DNA of the CDR3 is TGTGCCAGCAGCTCGGGGCTCGGACAGGTGAACACTGAAGCTTTCTTT. Translating gives CASSSGLGQVNTEAFF.

The chain is built from TRBV7-2 and TRBJ2-7; D remains ambiguous. The germline V gene encodes CDR1 SGHTA and CDR2 FQGNSA. Trimming cost V 4 bases and J 6 bases, with 19 bases left between them. The CDR3 runs to 15 residues. The CDR3 protein is CASSSPLPLAREQYV. The CDR3 DNA follows: TGTGCCAGCAGCTCCCCCCTCCCCTTAGCCCGCGAGCAGTACGTC.

The genes are TRBV7-8 and TRBJ2-7, with D maybe TRBD1 (6 bases). The V end was cut by 7 bases, the J end by 3 bases, with 19 bases between. The CDR3 length is 15 residues. Germline V gene lookup returns CDR1 SGHVS and CDR2 FQNEAQ. This CDR3 is CASTPGHFGGYEQYV. The CDR3 DNA follows: TGTGCCAGCACCCCGGGACACTTCGGTGGCTACGAGCAGTACGTC.

The chain's CDR3 is CSAGTGYNEQFF. The CDR3 DNA follows: TGCAGCGCGGGGACAGGGTACAATGAGCAGTTCTTC. The chain recombines TRBV29-1 with TRBJ2-1, with 9 nucleotides matching TRBD1. With V trimmed by 7 bases and J by 4 bases, 2 bases remained unmatched. The CDR3 sequence is 12 residues long. Germline V CDR1 and CDR2: SQVTM, ANQGSEA.

The rearrangement uses TRBV5-1 and TRBJ2-5; D gene ambiguous. The CDR3 has 14 amino acids. Germline V gives CDR1 SGHRS, CDR2 YFSETQ. Trimming stripped 5 bases from V and 1 base from J, with 12 bases between. The CDR3 reads CASRDLVLQETQYF. In nucleotides, the CDR3 is TGCGCCAGCAGAGATCTAGTTCTCCAAGAGACCCAGTACTTC. The variable domain in full, completed from reference TRBV5-1 and TRBJ2-5, reads KAGVTQTPRYLIKTRGQQVTLSCSPISGHRSVSWYQQTPGQGLQFLFEYFSETQRNKGNFPGRFSGRQFSNSRSEMNVSTLELGDSALYLCASRDLVLQETQYFGPGTRLLVL.

This clonotype was counted only a few times. The rearrangement links TRBV5-4 to TRBJ2-1; D gene uncertain. The CDR3 runs to 13 residues. Germline V gene lookup returns CDR1 SGHNT and CDR2 YYREEE (reference sequence). V lost 7 bases and J lost 0, with 8 bases in between. Here the CDR3 reads CASERSSYNEQFF. In nucleotides, the CDR3 is TGTGCCAGCGAGAGGAGCTCCTACAATGAGCAGTTCTTC.

Only a few counts were recorded for this clonotype. The rearrangement links TRBV29-1 to TRBJ1-1; 12 nucleotides align to TRBD1. With V trimmed by 7 bases and J by 5 bases, 11 bases remained unmatched. Germline CDR1 and CDR2: SQVTM and ANQGSEA. There are 15 residues in the CDR3. The CDR3 spells CSANRDRGRGTEAFF. The CDR3 DNA is TGCAGCGCTAACCGGGACAGGGGGCGCGGAACTGAAGCTTTCTTT.

The chain uses TRBV5-1 and TRBJ2-2; the match to TRBD1 covers 7 bases. Germline V CDR1 and CDR2: SGHRS, YFSETQ. V lost 2 bases to trimming and J lost 10 bases; unmatched junction nucleotides: 11. The CDR3 runs to 15 residues. CDR3 nucleotide sequence: TGCGCCAGCAGCTTAAGACAGGGCGATCTCAAGGAGCTGTTTTTT. Its protein is CASSLRQGDLKELFF.

The CDR3 DNA sequence: TGCAGTGCTAGAACAGACTTAGACCGCAATCAGCCCCAGCATTTT. This codes for CSARTDLDRNQPQHF. The chain combines TRBV20-1 with TRBJ1-5; D uncertain. The CDR3 runs 15 residues. Trimming cost V 2 bases and J 2 bases, with 13 bases left between them. The germline V gene has CDR1 DFQATT and CDR2 SNEGSKA (reference sequence).

The chain employs TRBV20-1 and TRBJ2-2; tentative D call: TRBD2 (6 bases). This CDR3 is 14 amino acids long. CDR1 and CDR2 from the germline V gene are DFQATT and SNEGSKA (reference sequence). The germline V and J ends were trimmed by 0 bases and 8 bases, with 13 bases remaining between them. Here the CDR3 reads CSARDPTAGGELFF. The CDR3 DNA is TGCAGTGCTAGAGATCCGACCGCGGGAGGGGAGCTGTTTTTT.

This clonotype has more than one count but fewer than ten. The rearrangement joins TRBV6-5 to TRBJ2-1, with D possibly TRBD1 on 6 matching bases. The CDR3 consists of 14 residues. V dropped 6 bases and J dropped 6 bases, with 15 bases sitting between them. The V gene's germline CDR1 is MNHEY and CDR2 SVGAGI. CDR3 in DNA: TGTGCCAGCAGAGCCAACAGGGCTGGCAATGAGCAGTTCTTC. Amino acids: CASRANRAGNEQFF.

The genes are TRBV5-1 and TRBJ2-5; TRBD1 might be the D (5 bases). The CDR3 consists of 14 residues. Trimming shortened V by 4 bases and J by 1 base, and 11 bases separated the two germline ends. Germline CDR1 and CDR2: SGHRS and YFSETQ. CDR3 in DNA: TGCGCCAGCAGCCCCAGGGTGGCCCAAGAGACCCAGTACTTC. Its protein product is CASSPRVAQETQYF.

This clonotype was seen a few times. This chain links TRBV7-9 with TRBJ1-1, with 9 positions matching TRBD1. The CDR3 contains 14 residues. V was pared by 6 bases and J by 6 bases, with 8 bases of the junction left unmatched. Looked up from germline, CDR1 is SEHNR and CDR2 is FQNEAQ (reference sequence). In DNA, the CDR3 is TGTGCCAGCAGTTCGGGACAGGGTAGCTCTGAAGCTTTCTTT. Encoded protein: CASSSGQGSSEAFF. The entire variable domain, with the rest obtained from reference TRBV7-9 and TRBJ1-1, is as follows: DTGVSQNPRHKITKRGQNVTFRCDPISEHNRLYWYRQTLGQGPEFLTYFQNEAQLEKSRLLSDRFSAERPKGSFSTLEIQRTEQGDSAMYLCASSSGQGSSEAFFGQGTRLTVV.

This clonotype was counted between two and nine times. The V and J genes are TRBV10-3 and TRBJ1-6; D is unclear. The CDR3 spans 14 residues. CDR1 is ENHRY and CDR2 is SYGVKD in the germline V gene. With 2 bases removed from V and 8 bases from J, the gap between germline ends came to 10 bases. CDR3 protein: CAISEMGSDSPLHF. For the CDR3, the DNA is TGTGCCATCAGTGAGATGGGAAGTGATTCACCCCTCCACTTT.